A selection of T cell receptor beta chains follows, all from one sample in a study of shared clonotypes between healthy human individuals. The repertoire was sequenced with immunoSEQ multiplex PCR; TCRdb's copy has only in-frame clones and lacks some. The sample has about 2.4 million clones; over 85% are singletons. Sequences were obtained from naive CD4+ T cells sorted from blood. The source is a man aged 18 to 35 in good health. CDR3s include the opening cysteine and the closing phenylalanine or tryptophan. The order of the fields is D gene, J gene, V gene, clone size, CDR3 DNA, CDR3 protein. A D gene is named only where the DNA matches it firmly. The listing skips clone size in some rows; elsewhere it reads once, few, many or a size class.

- TRBJ2-1 TRBV9 - TGTGCCAGCAGCGTAACTGGGCTAGCTGCCTACAATGAGCAGTTCTTC CASSVTGLAAYNEQFF
TRBD1 TRBJ1-1 TRBV4-1 - TGCGCCAGCAGCAAACCGGGACAGGGTTTTTCTGGAGCTTTCTTT CASSKPGQGFSGAFF
- TRBJ1-4 TRBV5-1 - TGCGCCAGCAGACTCGGCCACGGGGCCATTAATGAAAAACTGTTTTTT CASRLGHGAINEKLFF
TRBD1 TRBJ2-7 TRBV6-6 once TGTGCCAGCAGTTTCACCCGACAGGGCGGCTACGAGCAGTACTTC CASSFTRQGGYEQYF
TRBD1 TRBJ1-2 TRBV6-1 once TGTGCCAGCAGTGACAGGAGGGGGCCCACTAACTATGGCTACACCTTC CASSDRRGPTNYGYTF
- TRBJ2-7 TRBV6-5 once TGTGCCAGCAGTTACCAAGTCTCCTACGAGCAGTACTTC CASSYQVSYEQYF
TRBD1 TRBJ1-3 TRBV30 once TGTGCCTGGACCCCAGGACAGGGCCGGTGGGACACCATATATTTT CAWTPGQGRWDTIYF
- TRBJ2-2 TRBV10-3 - TGTGCCATCAGTGACGGGGCGGGAATCGGGGAGCTGTTTTTT CAISDGAGIGELFF
TRBD1 TRBJ1-1 TRBV5-1 - TGCGCCAGCAGCCCAGGACAGGGTCAGAACACTGAAGCTTTCTTT CASSPGQGQNTEAFF
- TRBJ1-2 TRBV29-1 - TGCAGCGTTGAGGGGGCTAGCTATGGCTACACCTTC CSVEGASYGYTF
TRBD1 TRBJ2-1 TRBV11-2 - TGTGCCAGCAGCCCTCCGGGACAGGGCCGCCATGAGCAGTTCTTC CASSPPGQGRHEQFF
- TRBJ2-7 TRBV5-1 once TGCGCCAGCAGCTTGGCTGGCGGTATCTCCTACGAGCAGTACTTC CASSLAGGISYEQYF
- TRBJ2-1 TRBV28 - TGTGCCAGCAGTTTATCGAATAAGGGTGAGCAGTTCTTC CASSLSNKGEQFF
TRBD2 TRBJ2-1 TRBV19 - TGTGCCAGTAGTCCCCCACTAGCGGGAGGGCTCTACAATGAGCAGTTCTTC CASSPPLAGGLYNEQFF
TRBD2 TRBJ2-5 TRBV2 - TGTGCCAGCAGTGAGGGTAGCGGGGCCTTCCAAGAGACCCAGTACTTC CASSEGSGAFQETQYF
- TRBJ2-3 TRBV7-3 - TGTGCCAGCAGCTTGGGGAATGGACTACTCAGAGATACGCAGTATTTT CASSLGNGLLRDTQYF
- TRBJ2-3 TRBV10-3 - TGTGCCATCAAAAGTAACCTTTACTCGGATACGCAGTATTTT CAIKSNLYSDTQYF